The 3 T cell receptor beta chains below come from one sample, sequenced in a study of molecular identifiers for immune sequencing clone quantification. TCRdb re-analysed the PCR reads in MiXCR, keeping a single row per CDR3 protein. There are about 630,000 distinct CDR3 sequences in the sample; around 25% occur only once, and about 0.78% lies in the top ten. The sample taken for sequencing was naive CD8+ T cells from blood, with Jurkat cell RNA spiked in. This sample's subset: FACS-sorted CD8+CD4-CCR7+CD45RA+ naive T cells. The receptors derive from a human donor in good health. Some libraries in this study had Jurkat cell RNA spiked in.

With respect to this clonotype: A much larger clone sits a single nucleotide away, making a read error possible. The CDR3, as DNA: TGTGCCACCAGGACCTTCCGGACAGGGGAGAACACTGAAACTTTCTTT. This gives the protein CATRTFRTGENTETFF. The J gene is TRBJ1-1, the V gene TRBV15, with 9 bases aligning to TRBD1. This CDR3 contains 16 residues. Germline values: CDR1 LNHNV, CDR2 YYDKDF (reference sequence). The full variable domain, in which reference TRBV15 and TRBJ1-1 provide the parts outside the CDR3, is DAMVIQNPRYQVTQFGKPVTLSCSQTLNHNVMYWYQQKSSQAPKLLFHYYDKDFNNEADTPDNFQSRRPNTSFCFLDIRSPGLGDTAMYLCATRTFRTGENTETFFGQGTRLTVV.

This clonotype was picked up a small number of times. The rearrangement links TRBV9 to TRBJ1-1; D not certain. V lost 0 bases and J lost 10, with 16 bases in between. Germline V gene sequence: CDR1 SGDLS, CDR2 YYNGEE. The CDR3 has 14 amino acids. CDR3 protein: CASSVEGAAQGAFF. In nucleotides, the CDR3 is TGTGCCAGCAGCGTAGAAGGTGCCGCCCAAGGAGCTTTCTTT.

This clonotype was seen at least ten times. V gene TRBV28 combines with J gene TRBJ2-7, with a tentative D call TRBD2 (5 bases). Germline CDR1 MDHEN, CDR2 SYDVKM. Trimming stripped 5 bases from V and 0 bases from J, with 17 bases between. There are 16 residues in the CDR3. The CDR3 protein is CASSPSTRFVSYEQYF. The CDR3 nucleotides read TGTGCCAGCAGTCCGAGTACTAGATTCGTCTCCTACGAGCAGTACTTC.